The clone carrying this T cell receptor (beta chain) was observed at least ten times. Deletions cut 4 bases from V and 5 bases from J, with 13 bases between. The CDR3 sequence is 14 residues long. Germline lookup yields CDR1 SGHRS and CDR2 YFSETQ. The sample is drawn from a study of neurological immune-mediated disorders. 5'RACE employing 10-nucleotide random UMIs yielded the cDNA. TCRdb re-derived calls from the 5' RACE reads in MiXCR, one entry per CDR3 protein. The repertoire consists of 25,000 to 35,000 distinct CDR3 sequences, with around 5.9% occurring once and the leading ten covering around 2.1%.

The source is a woman aged 45-59 years in good health. Input material: CD4+ T cells from blood. The chain uses TRBV5-1 and TRBJ2-1, with D perhaps TRBD2 (6 bases). CDR3 in DNA: TGCGCCAGCAGCCCTTCGGGACTCAACAATGAGCAGTTCTTC. It translates to CASSPSGLNNEQFF. Together with reference TRBV5-1 and TRBJ2-1, the CDR3 gives the full variable domain: KAGVTQTPRYLIKTRGQQVTLSCSPISGHRSVSWYQQTPGQGLQFLFEYFSETQRNKGNFPGRFSGRQFSNSRSEMNVSTLELGDSALYLCASSPSGLNNEQFFGPGTRLTVL.